The clone carrying this T cell receptor (beta chain) was detected only a few times. Its antigen is unidentified. TCRdb itself ran the 5' RACE reads through MiXCR, one entry per CDR3 protein. The table records around 25,000 distinct CDR3 sequences, less than 20% of them present only once. This record comes from a study of CD8 T cells in ankylosing spondylitis. Study results and caveats: Fewer than 10 highly homologous variants formed a TCR beta motif that appeared characteristic of ankylosing spondylitis blood. CD8+ disease-linked clones were present at relatively low frequencies in blood.

The CDR3 runs 11 residues. V was clipped by 3 bases and J by 5 bases, with 4 bases between them. Germline lookup yields CDR1 MNHNY and CDR2 SVGAGI (reference sequence). This clonotype was sampled from a male donor with ankylosing spondylitis or in good health (not recorded which). J is TRBJ2-5 and V is TRBV6-6; D gene ambiguous. The sequenced material came from blood. The chain's CDR3 is CASSYLETQYF. CDR3 nucleotide sequence: TGTGCCAGCAGTTATCTGGAGACCCAGTACTTC.